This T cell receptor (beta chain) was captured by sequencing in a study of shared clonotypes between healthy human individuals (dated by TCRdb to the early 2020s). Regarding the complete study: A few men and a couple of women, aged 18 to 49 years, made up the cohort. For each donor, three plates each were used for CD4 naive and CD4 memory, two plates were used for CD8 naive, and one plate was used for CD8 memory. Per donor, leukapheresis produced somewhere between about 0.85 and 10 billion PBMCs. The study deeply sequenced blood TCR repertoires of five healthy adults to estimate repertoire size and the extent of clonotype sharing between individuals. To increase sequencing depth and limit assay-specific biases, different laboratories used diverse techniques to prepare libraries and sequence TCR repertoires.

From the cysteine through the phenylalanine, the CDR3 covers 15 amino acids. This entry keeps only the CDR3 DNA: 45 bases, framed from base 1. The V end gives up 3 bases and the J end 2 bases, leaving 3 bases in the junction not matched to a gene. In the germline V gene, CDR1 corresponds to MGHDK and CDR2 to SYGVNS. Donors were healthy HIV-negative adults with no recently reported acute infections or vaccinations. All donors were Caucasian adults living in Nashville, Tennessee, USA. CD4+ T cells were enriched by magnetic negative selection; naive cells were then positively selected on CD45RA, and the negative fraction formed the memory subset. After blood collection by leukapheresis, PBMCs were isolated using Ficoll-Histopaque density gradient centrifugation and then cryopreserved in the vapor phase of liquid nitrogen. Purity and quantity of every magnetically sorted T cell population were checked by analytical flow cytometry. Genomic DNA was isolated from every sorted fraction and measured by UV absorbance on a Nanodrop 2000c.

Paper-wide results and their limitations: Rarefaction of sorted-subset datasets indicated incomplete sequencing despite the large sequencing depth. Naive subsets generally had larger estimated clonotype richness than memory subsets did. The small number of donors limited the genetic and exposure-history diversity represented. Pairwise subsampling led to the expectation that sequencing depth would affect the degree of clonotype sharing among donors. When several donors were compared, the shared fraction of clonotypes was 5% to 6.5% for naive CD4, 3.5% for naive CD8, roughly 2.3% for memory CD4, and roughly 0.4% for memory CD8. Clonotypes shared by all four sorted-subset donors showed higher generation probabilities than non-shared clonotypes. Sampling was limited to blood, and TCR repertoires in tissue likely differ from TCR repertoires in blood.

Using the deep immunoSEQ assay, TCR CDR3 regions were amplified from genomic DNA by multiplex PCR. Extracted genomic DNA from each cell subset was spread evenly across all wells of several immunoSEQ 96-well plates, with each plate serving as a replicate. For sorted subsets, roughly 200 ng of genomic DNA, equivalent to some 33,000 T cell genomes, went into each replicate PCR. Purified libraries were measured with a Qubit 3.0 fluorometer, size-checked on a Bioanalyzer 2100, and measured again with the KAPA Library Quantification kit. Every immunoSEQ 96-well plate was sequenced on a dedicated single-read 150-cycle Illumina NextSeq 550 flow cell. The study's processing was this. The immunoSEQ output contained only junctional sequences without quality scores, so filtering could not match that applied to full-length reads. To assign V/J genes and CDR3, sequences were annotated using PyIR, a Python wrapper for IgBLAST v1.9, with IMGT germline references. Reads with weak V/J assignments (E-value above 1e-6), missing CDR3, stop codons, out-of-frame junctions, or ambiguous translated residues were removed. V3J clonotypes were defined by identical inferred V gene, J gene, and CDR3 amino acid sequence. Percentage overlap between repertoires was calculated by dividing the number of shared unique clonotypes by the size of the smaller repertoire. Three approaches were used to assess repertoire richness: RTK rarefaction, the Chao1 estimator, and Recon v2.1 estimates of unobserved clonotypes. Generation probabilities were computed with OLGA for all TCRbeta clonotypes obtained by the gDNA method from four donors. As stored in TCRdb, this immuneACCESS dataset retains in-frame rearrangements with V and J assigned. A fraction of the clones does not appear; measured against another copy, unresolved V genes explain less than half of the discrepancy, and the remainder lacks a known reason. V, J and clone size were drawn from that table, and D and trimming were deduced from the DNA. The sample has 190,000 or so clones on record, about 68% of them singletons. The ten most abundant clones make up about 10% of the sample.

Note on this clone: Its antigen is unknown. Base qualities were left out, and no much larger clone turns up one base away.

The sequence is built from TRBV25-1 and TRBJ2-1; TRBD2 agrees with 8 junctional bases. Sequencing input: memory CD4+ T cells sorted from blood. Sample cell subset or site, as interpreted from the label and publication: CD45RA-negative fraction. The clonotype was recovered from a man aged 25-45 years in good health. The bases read TGTGCCAGCAGTGACCCCGGGGGGGCCTACAATGAGCAGTTCTTC. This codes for CASSDPGGAYNEQFF.